The 10 T cell receptor beta chains given below trace back to one sample, sequenced in a study of OX40 agonist ivuxolimab in advanced cancers. Library prep was done by the immunoSEQ multiplex PCR assay. Entries here come from immuneACCESS through TCRdb and include only in-frame sequences with V and J called. Some clones fail to appear in such tables; in the studies checked, an unresolved V gene covers under half of the shortfall, and the cause of the remainder is unknown. The sample table contains 72,000 or so clones; only one count was recorded for 70% to 90% of them. Of the sample, 1.3% is held by the ten largest clones. The material was CD4+ or CD8+ T cells sorted from blood, obtained in a trial of the OX40 agonist ivuxolimab. Receptor source: an adult with an advanced solid tumor such as melanoma, head and neck, liver or kidney cancer.

CDR3 sequence reads: CASSLVGSGADDTQYF. CDR3 coding DNA: TGTGCCAGCAGCTTGGTGGGCAGCGGGGCGGATGATACGCAGTATTTT. The chain has TRBV5-5 and TRBJ2-3; the match to TRBD2 covers 7 bases. Germline lookup yields CDR1 SGHKS and CDR2 YYEKEE (reference sequence). This CDR3 has 16 amino acids. J was trimmed by 6 bases and V by 0 bases; bases with no gene match: 10.

V gene TRBV5-1 combines with J gene TRBJ2-2; D may be TRBD2 (6 bases). V was shortened by 4 bases and J by 2 bases, with 21 bases between the two germline ends. CDR1 SGHRS and CDR2 YFSETQ come from the germline V gene. CDR3 length: 18 residues. The CDR3 nucleotides are TGCGCCAGCAGCATTTCGGCCCGGGACTTCCTTAACACCGGGGAGCTGTTTTTT. It codes for CASSISARDFLNTGELFF.

The chain combines TRBV5-8 with TRBJ2-1, with TRBD2 matching 14 bases. Germline-derived CDR1 and CDR2 are SGHTS and YDEGEE. The CDR3 contains 15 residues. After removal of 3 bases from V and 6 bases from J, the junction contained 2 bases not matched to a gene. The CDR3 DNA sequence: TGTGCCAGCAGCTCCGGACTAGCGGGGGGCAATGAGCAGTTCTTC. Protein: CASSSGLAGGNEQFF. Full variable domain (missing parts from reference TRBV5-8 and TRBJ2-1): EAGVTQSPTHLIKTRGQQATLRCSPISGHTSVYWYQQALGLGLQFLLWYDEGEERNRGNFPPRFSGRQFPNYSSELNVNALELEDSALYLCASSSGLAGGNEQFFGPGTRLTVL.

The J gene is TRBJ2-2, the V gene TRBV9, with a weak D call TRBD2 (5 bases). Germline V gives CDR1 SGDLS, CDR2 YYNGEE. V was trimmed by 0 bases and J by 0 bases, leaving 9 bases between them. This CDR3 is 16 amino acids long. The CDR3 bases are TGTGCCAGCAGCGTAGGCGGGTTCGCGAACACCGGGGAGCTGTTTTTT. Its translation: CASSVGGFANTGELFF.

Of note for this clone: At one end, the junction sequence differs from germline, possibly due to a read error. DNA for the CDR3: TGTGCCTGTAGTGGCAGGGCTTATTCACCCCTCCACTTT. Its protein is CACSGRAYSPLHF. The chain is built from TRBV30 and TRBJ1-6, with D possibly matching TRBD1 (5 bases). Germline CDR1 is GTSNPN and CDR2 is SVGIG (reference sequence). The CDR3 consists of 13 residues.

The chain couples TRBV28 to TRBJ2-7; 8 bases match TRBD1. With 5 bases clipped from V and 6 bases from J, the junction kept 12 bases outside the gene matches. Germline assignment: CDR1 MDHEN and CDR2 SYDVKM. CDR3 length equals 15 residues. In DNA, the CDR3 is TGTGCCAGCAGTCTCGCGGGGACAGGCCGCGGCGAGCAGTACTTC. It specifies CASSLAGTGRGEQYF. Using reference TRBV28 and TRBJ2-7 for the parts outside the CDR3, the full variable domain is DVKVTQSSRYLVKRTGEKVFLECVQDMDHENMFWYRQDPGLGLRLIYFSYDVKMKEKGDIPEGYSVSREKKERFSLILESASTNQTSMYLCASSLAGTGRGEQYFGPGTRLTVT.

J is TRBJ2-1 and V is TRBV28; 7 bases are a match to TRBD1. This CDR3 is 15 amino acids long. CDR1 is MDHEN, CDR2 SYDVKM, per germline. V shed 6 bases, J shed 4 bases, and the junction held 9 bases outside the gene matches. The CDR3 sequence is CASSTSDRPYNEQFF. In DNA form, the CDR3 reads TGTGCCAGCAGCACCTCGGACAGGCCTTACAATGAGCAGTTCTTC.

In its sample, this clone was seen a few times. The chain carries TRBV19 and TRBJ1-5; 10 bases match TRBD1. J gave up 4 bases and V 4 bases, and 4 bases lay outside the gene matches. Germline CDR1 reads LNHDA; CDR2 reads SQIVND (reference sequence). The CDR3 is made up of 15 amino acids. DNA for the CDR3: TGTGCCAGTAGTAGGGGGGGACAGGGGAATCAGCCCCAGCATTTT. This encodes CASSRGGQGNQPQHF.

This rearrangement joins TRBV19 to TRBJ2-7; 7 positions agree with TRBD2. V was pared by 5 bases and J by 4 bases, with 8 bases of the junction left unmatched. CDR1 is LNHDA and CDR2 is SQIVND in the germline V gene (reference sequence). This CDR3 spans 14 amino acids. CDR3 DNA: TGTGCCAGTAGTCCCCAGCGGGACGAATACGAGCAGTACTTC. Translating gives CASSPQRDEYEQYF.

The rearrangement joins TRBV7-9 to TRBJ2-3; 8 positions agree with TRBD2. Unmatched junction bases numbered 3, after V lost 1 base and J lost 3 bases. The CDR3 has 15 residues. The germline gives CDR1 SEHNR, CDR2 FQNEAQ (reference sequence). CDR3 region: CASSLDGRETDTQYF. The CDR3, as DNA: TGTGCCAGCAGCTTAGACGGGAGGGAGACAGATACGCAGTATTTT. The full variable domain, with the rest looked up from reference TRBV7-9 and TRBJ2-3, is DTGVSQNPRHKITKRGQNVTFRCDPISEHNRLYWYRQTLGQGPEFLTYFQNEAQLEKSRLLSDRFSAERPKGSFSTLEIQRTEQGDSAMYLCASSLDGRETDTQYFGPGTRLTVL.